This passage covers 13 T cell receptor beta chains from one sample sequenced in a study of cytomegalovirus exposure and HLA in healthy donors (dated by TCRdb to the late 2010s). The protocol used for the library was the immunoSEQ multiplex PCR assay. For the multiplex PCR, a mixture combining 60 forward primers for TCR Vbeta segments and 13 reverse primers for TCR Jbeta segments was used. TCRdb limited this immuneACCESS table to in-frame rearrangements with V and J called. A share of clones is missing; checked studies link under half to unresolved V genes, and the rest is unexplained. Here the sample has about 130,000 clones; approximately 80% occur a single time. The ten top clones hold roughly a tenth of the sample. What was sequenced was PBMCs. The receptors derive from a man younger than 40 in good health and CMV-seropositive.

V usage is TRBV6-1 and J usage is TRBJ2-7, with D possibly matching TRBD1 (6 bases). Trimming removed 2 bases at V and 9 bases at J, with 17 bases between. The CDR3 is 14 residues long. From germline, CDR1 is MNHNS and CDR2 SASEGT. For the CDR3, the DNA is TGTGCCAGCAGTGAATGGGGGCCCCGTGCAGCGCAGTACTTC. Its protein is CASSEWGPRAAQYF.

This clone appeared a few times. This chain joins TRBV7-8 and TRBJ1-2; maybe TRBD1 (6 bases). CDR1 is SGHVS and CDR2 is FQNEAQ in the germline V gene. V gave up 1 base and J gave up 4 bases, with 13 bases separating them. The CDR3 runs to 15 residues. CDR3 in amino acids: CASSLDTGSFYGYTF. In DNA, the CDR3 is TGTGCCAGCAGCTTAGATACAGGGTCTTTCTATGGCTACACCTTC. The full variable domain, completed using reference TRBV7-8 and TRBJ1-2, is GAGVSQSPRYKVAKRGQDVALRCDPISGHVSLFWYQQALGQGPEFLTYFQNEAQLDKSGLPSDRFFAERPEGSVSTLKIQRTQQEDSAVYLCASSLDTGSFYGYTFGSGTRLTVV.

This clone was observed a few times. J is TRBJ2-5 and V is TRBV6-1; 8 bases are shared with TRBD1. The length of the CDR3 is 14 residues. Germline V gives CDR1 MNHNS, CDR2 SASEGT. The trim removed 3 bases at V and 4 bases at J, leaving 4 bases unmatched. As DNA, the CDR3 is TGTGCCAGCAGTGAGGACAGGGAAGGAGAGACCCAGTACTTC. Protein: CASSEDREGETQYF.

The V gene is TRBV29-1, the J gene TRBJ1-1, with 10 nucleotides matching TRBD1. The trim removed 7 bases at V and 4 bases at J, leaving 9 bases unmatched. This CDR3 comprises 14 residues. CDR1 SQVTM and CDR2 ANQGSEA come from the germline V gene. CDR3 sequence reads: CSGGTGVRSTEAFF. The CDR3 DNA reads as TGCAGCGGGGGGACAGGGGTACGCAGCACTGAAGCTTTCTTT. Supplemented by reference TRBV29-1 and TRBJ1-1, the full variable domain reads SAVISQKPSRDICQRGTSLTIQCQVDSQVTMMFWYRQQPGQSLTLIATANQGSEATYESGFVIDKFPISRPNLTFSTLTVSNMSPEDSSIYLCSGGTGVRSTEAFFGQGTRLTVV.

CDR3 coding DNA: TGTGCCAGCAGCCAGGTGGCTAGCGGGAGGAATAGGCGCTACGAGCAGTACTTC. As protein: CASSQVASGRNRRYEQYF. The genes are TRBV11-2 and TRBJ2-7; 11 positions agree with TRBD2. V shed 5 bases, J shed 3 bases, and the junction held 15 bases outside the gene matches. The CDR3 is made up of 18 amino acids. Germline values: CDR1 SGHAT, CDR2 FQNNGV.

The chain uses TRBV11-2 and TRBJ2-5; D remains unclear. CDR1 is SGHAT, CDR2 FQNNGV, per germline. CDR3 length equals 14 residues. V lost 1 base and J 3 bases, leaving 9 bases between the germline ends. The CDR3 DNA reads as TGTGCCAGCAGCTTAGTGGGCTCTAAAGAGACCCAGTACTTC. It encodes CASSLVGSKETQYF.

The chain combines TRBV4-3 with TRBJ2-1, with 8 bases fitting TRBD1. Germline assignment: CDR1 LGHNA and CDR2 YSLEER. Trimming took 0 bases from V and 4 from J; bases not matched to a gene: 8. The CDR3 contains 17 residues. CDR3 residues: CASSQESLTGGYNEQFF. For the CDR3, the DNA is TGCGCCAGCAGCCAAGAGTCGCTAACAGGGGGATACAATGAGCAGTTCTTC.

The CDR3 DNA reads TGTGCCAGCTCCCGGACCGGGGCGGGAGTAGGCAATGAGCAGTTCTTC. This codes for CASSRTGAGVGNEQFF. The chain joins TRBV18 to TRBJ2-1; 7 nucleotides agree with TRBD2. Germline CDR1 reads KGHSH; CDR2 reads LQKENI. The CDR3 sequence is 16 residues long. After removal of 6 bases from V and 6 bases from J, the junction contained 14 bases not matched to a gene.

V usage is TRBV27 and J usage is TRBJ2-1; 8 positions agree with TRBD2. Germline assignment: CDR1 MNHEY and CDR2 SMNVEV (reference sequence). This CDR3 has 15 residues. V shed 8 bases, J shed 0 bases, and the junction held 6 bases outside the gene matches. CDR3 sequence (DNA): TGTGCCAGCGCCCTAGCGGGCGGCTCCTACAATGAGCAGTTCTTC. Its protein product is CASALAGGSYNEQFF.

This clone was observed once. The chain links TRBV30 to TRBJ1-4; TRBD1 agrees at 8 bases. Unmatched junction bases numbered 2, after V lost 5 bases and J lost 6 bases. Looked up from germline, CDR1 is GTSNPN and CDR2 is SVGIG (reference sequence). The CDR3 loop spans 12 amino acids. The CDR3 reads CAWGTGYEKLFF. CDR3 nucleotides: TGTGCCTGGGGGACAGGCTATGAAAAACTGTTTTTT.

The chain carries TRBV4-3 and TRBJ2-1, with 9 positions matching TRBD2. With V trimmed by 0 bases and J by 7 bases, 10 bases remained unmatched. This CDR3 comprises 17 residues. From germline, CDR1 is LGHNA and CDR2 YSLEER. Here the CDR3 reads CASSQDYTVAGVNEQFF. In DNA, the CDR3 is TGCGCCAGCAGCCAAGATTATACGGTAGCGGGAGTGAATGAGCAGTTCTTC.

The J gene is TRBJ2-7, the V gene TRBV5-1; 11 bases fit TRBD1. The CDR3 runs 19 residues. V lost 1 base, J lost 7 bases, and 19 bases stayed unmatched. Germline V gives CDR1 SGHRS, CDR2 YFSETQ. Here the CDR3 DNA reads TGCGCCAGCAGCTTGTATCGGACAGGGGGCGCGGACGGGAGAAATGAGCAGTACTTC. Protein: CASSLYRTGGADGRNEQYF. The whole variable domain, filled in from reference TRBV5-1 and TRBJ2-7, reads KAGVTQTPRYLIKTRGQQVTLSCSPISGHRSVSWYQQTPGQGLQFLFEYFSETQRNKGNFPGRFSGRQFSNSRSEMNVSTLELGDSALYLCASSLYRTGGADGRNEQYFGPGTRLTVT.

This clone has only a few counts. V usage is TRBV9 and J usage is TRBJ2-7; maybe TRBD1 (5 bases). V lost 0 bases and J lost 2, with 12 bases in between. This CDR3 is 15 amino acids long. Germline CDR1 is SGDLS and CDR2 is YYNGEE. Here the CDR3 reads CASSVAPAGTYEQYF. DNA for the CDR3: TGTGCCAGCAGCGTAGCCCCGGCAGGGACCTACGAGCAGTACTTC. The whole variable domain, remainder taken from reference TRBV9 and TRBJ2-7, is DSGVTQTPKHLITATGQRVTLRCSPRSGDLSVYWYQQSLDQGLQFLIQYYNGEERAKGNILERFSAQQFPDLHSELNLSSLELGDSALYFCASSVAPAGTYEQYFGPGTRLTVT.